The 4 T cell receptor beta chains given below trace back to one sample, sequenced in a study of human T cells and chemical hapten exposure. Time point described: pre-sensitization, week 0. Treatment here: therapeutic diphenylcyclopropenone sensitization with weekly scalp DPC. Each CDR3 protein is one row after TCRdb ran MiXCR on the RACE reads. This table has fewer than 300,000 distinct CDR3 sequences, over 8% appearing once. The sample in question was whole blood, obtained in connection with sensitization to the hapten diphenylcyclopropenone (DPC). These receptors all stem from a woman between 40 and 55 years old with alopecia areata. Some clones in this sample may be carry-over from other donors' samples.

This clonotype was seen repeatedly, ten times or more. CDR3 sequence reads: CAISLGQVRDAGANVLTF. For the CDR3, the DNA is TGTGCCATCAGCCTAGGACAGGTTCGGGATGCTGGGGCCAACGTCCTGACTTTC. The rearrangement joins TRBV10-3 to TRBJ2-6, with 7 bases matching TRBD1. Germline V CDR1 and CDR2: ENHRY, SYGVKD. This CDR3 contains 18 residues. The V gene end was trimmed by 6 bases and the J gene end by 2 bases; junction bases not matched to a gene: 13.

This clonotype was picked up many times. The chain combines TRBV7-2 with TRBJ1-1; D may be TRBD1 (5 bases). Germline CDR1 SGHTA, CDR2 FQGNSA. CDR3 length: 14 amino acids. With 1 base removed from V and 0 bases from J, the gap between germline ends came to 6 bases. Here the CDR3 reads CASSLGTLNTEAFF. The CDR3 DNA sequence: TGTGCCAGCAGCTTAGGGACACTGAACACTGAAGCTTTCTTT.

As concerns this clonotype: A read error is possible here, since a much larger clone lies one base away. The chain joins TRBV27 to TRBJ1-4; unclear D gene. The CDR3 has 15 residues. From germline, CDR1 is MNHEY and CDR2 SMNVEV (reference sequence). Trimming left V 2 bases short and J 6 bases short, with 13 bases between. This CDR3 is CASSLDKGIHEKLFF. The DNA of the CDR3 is TGTGCCAGCAGTTTAGACAAGGGTATACATGAAAAACTGTTTTTT.

The CDR3 DNA reads TGTGCCAGCAGTTTAGCGGGGTCGGGCACTGAAGCTTTCTTT. Translation gives CASSLAGSGTEAFF. V is TRBV12-3 or TRBV12-4 and J is TRBJ1-1; D remains ambiguous. V was trimmed by 0 bases and J by 4 bases, leaving 9 bases between them. The CDR3 runs to 14 residues.